Following are 29 T cell receptor beta chains from one sample sequenced in a study of shared clonotypes between healthy human individuals. Generated by immunoSEQ multiplex PCR, the TCRdb table keeps only in-frame clones and is missing some. The data show about 2.1 million clones, with just over 90% seen just once and around 1.8% held by the top ten. Naive CD8 cells comprised CD45RO-negative, CCR7-positively selected cells, excluding terminally differentiated effector memory CD45RA+ cells. The specimen sequenced was naive CD8+ T cells from PBMCs. All receptors derive from a man aged 18 to 30 in good health. Some clones in this sample may be carry-over from other donors' samples.

The rearrangement joins TRBV27 to TRBJ2-6; D call uncertain. Germline values: CDR1 MNHEY, CDR2 SMNVEV (reference sequence). The germline V and J ends were trimmed by 6 bases and 2 bases, with 23 bases remaining between them. The CDR3 has 19 amino acids. Here the CDR3 DNA reads TGTGCCAGCAGCTCCCTTTTATATCCTAAAACCCCTGGGGCCAACGTCCTGACTTTC. Translation gives CASSSLLYPKTPGANVLTF.

A few counts support this clone. V usage is TRBV7-6 and J usage is TRBJ1-1; maybe TRBD1 (5 bases). CDR3 size: 14 residues. Germline loops: CDR1 SGHVS, CDR2 FNYEAQ. Trimming stripped 2 bases from V and 4 bases from J, with 11 bases between. The CDR3 loop is CASSLPGRSTEAFF. The CDR3, as DNA: TGTGCCAGCAGCTTACCAGGGAGATCCACTGAAGCTTTCTTT.

The gene calls are TRBV5-1 and TRBJ2-7, with D perhaps matching TRBD1 or TRBD2 (6 bases each). The CDR3 has 13 residues. V shed 4 bases and J shed 4 bases, with 12 bases lying between them. Germline CDR1 SGHRS, CDR2 YFSETQ. This CDR3 reads CASSERGGYEQYF. DNA of the CDR3: TGCGCCAGCAGCGAAAGAGGGGGGTACGAGCAGTACTTC.

The chain has TRBV27 and TRBJ2-5, with D perhaps matching TRBD2 (6 bases). The CDR3 has 16 residues. With 3 bases removed from V and 3 bases from J, the gap between germline ends came to 17 bases. Germline V lookup: CDR1 MNHEY, CDR2 SMNVEV (reference sequence). CDR3 DNA: TGTGCCAGCAGTTTGGGTTGGTGGGGGGAGGAAGAGACCCAGTACTTC. This gives the protein CASSLGWWGEEETQYF.

This clone was picked up a small number of times. V and J are TRBV6-1 and TRBJ1-2; 7 bases align to TRBD1. Trimming cost V 6 bases and J 3 bases; bases outside gene matches: 4. Germline V lookup: CDR1 MNHNS, CDR2 SASEGT. CDR3 size: 13 residues. The CDR3: CASRDRIDYGYTF. CDR3 coding DNA: TGTGCCAGCAGGGACAGGATCGACTATGGCTACACCTTC.

The chain combines TRBV4-1 with TRBJ2-2, with a weak D call TRBD2 (7 bases). The germline V gene encodes CDR1 MGHRA and CDR2 YSYEKL. This CDR3 region has 15 residues. V lost 4 bases and J lost 4, with 13 bases in between. CDR3 in DNA: TGCGCCAGCAGCCCTGGGGGGGGCGCCACCGGGGAGCTGTTTTTT. Amino acids: CASSPGGGATGELFF.

The V gene is TRBV19, the J gene TRBJ1-2, with D possibly TRBD1 on 5 matching bases. The germline gives CDR1 LNHDA, CDR2 SQIVND (reference sequence). Trimming took 5 bases from V and 4 from J, leaving 8 bases between them. The CDR3 totals 12 residues. The CDR3 loop is CASSLGGYGYTF. CDR3 in DNA: TGTGCCAGTAGTCTCGGGGGCTATGGCTACACCTTC.

The genes are TRBV5-6 and TRBJ1-2; D remains ambiguous. Germline values: CDR1 SGHDT, CDR2 YYEEEE. Trimming took off 0 bases at V and 2 bases at J, with 11 bases between the two ends. The CDR3 is 15 amino acids. CDR3 coding DNA: TGTGCCAGCAGCTTGGATGGAGCCCCGAACTATGGCTACACCTTC. It is translated as CASSLDGAPNYGYTF. The whole variable domain, remainder taken from reference TRBV5-6 and TRBJ1-2, is DAGVTQSPTHLIKTRGQQVTLRCSPKSGHDTVSWYQQALGQGPQFIFQYYEEEERQRGNFPDRFSGHQFPNYSSELNVNALLLGDSALYLCASSLDGAPNYGYTFGSGTRLTVV.

This sequence joins TRBV19 and TRBJ2-4, with TRBD1 matching 7 bases. V lost 3 bases to trimming and J lost 0 bases; unmatched junction nucleotides: 5. This CDR3 has 16 residues. Germline CDR1 and CDR2: LNHDA and SQIVND (reference sequence). The CDR3 spells CASSIRDSLAKNIQYF. CDR3 coding DNA: TGTGCCAGTAGTATCAGGGACAGCCTAGCCAAAAACATTCAGTACTTC. The whole variable domain, remainder taken from reference TRBV19 and TRBJ2-4, is DGGITQSPKYLFRKEGQNVTLSCEQNLNHDAMYWYRQDPGQGLRLIYYSQIVNDFQKGDIAEGYSVSREKKESFPLTVTSAQKNPTAFYLCASSIRDSLAKNIQYFGAGTRLSVL.

This chain joins TRBV28 and TRBJ2-5; tentatively, D is TRBD2 (6 bases). The V end was cut by 9 bases, the J end by 1 base, with 18 bases between. Germline loops: CDR1 MDHEN, CDR2 SYDVKM. The CDR3 is made up of 15 amino acids. This CDR3 reads CASMLRGTAQETQYF. The CDR3 region has the DNA TGTGCCAGTATGCTCCGGGGGACTGCCCAAGAGACCCAGTACTTC.

This clone appeared a single time. The rearrangement uses TRBV29-1 and TRBJ2-7; no firm D call. Germline V gives CDR1 SQVTM, CDR2 ANQGSEA. CDR3 size: 11 residues. V shed 6 bases and J shed 7 bases, with 13 bases lying between them. The CDR3 sequence is CSVGMSEEQYF. In nucleotides, the CDR3 is TGCAGCGTGGGGATGAGCGAAGAGCAGTACTTC.

This clone occurred once. V and J are TRBV7-9 and TRBJ2-1; D is perhaps TRBD1 (6 bases). The CDR3 runs 16 residues. Trimming cost V 8 bases and J 10 bases, with 27 bases left between them. The germline CDR1 and CDR2 sequences are SEHNR and FQNEAQ (reference sequence). This chain's CDR3 is CASLTTQGVYSGEQFF. In DNA form, the CDR3 reads TGTGCCAGCTTAACAACACAGGGAGTTTATTCAGGGGAGCAGTTCTTC.

The V gene is TRBV9, the J gene TRBJ1-2, with D possibly matching TRBD1 (6 bases). V was shortened by 4 bases and J by 12 bases, with 16 bases between the two germline ends. Germline loops: CDR1 SGDLS, CDR2 YYNGEE. The CDR3 sequence is 12 residues long. The CDR3 DNA reads TGTGCCAGCAGCCCCCGGGGGGCCCCAAACACCTTC. It encodes CASSPRGAPNTF.

This clone has just one count. The chain combines TRBV7-9 with TRBJ2-7; D tentatively fits TRBD1 or TRBD2 (5 bases each). Germline V gives CDR1 SEHNR, CDR2 FQNEAQ (reference sequence). V shed 3 bases and J shed 7 bases, with 22 bases lying between them. The CDR3 contains 16 residues. This chain's CDR3 is CASSFPSWGRNKEQYF. CDR3 bases: TGTGCCAGCAGCTTCCCTTCGTGGGGACGTAATAAAGAGCAGTACTTC.

The chain joins TRBV7-6 to TRBJ1-5, with 9 bases matching TRBD1. This CDR3 has 16 residues. J was trimmed by 3 bases and V by 5 bases; bases with no gene match: 8. The germline V gene has CDR1 SGHVS and CDR2 FNYEAQ. Here the CDR3 DNA reads TGTGCCAGCAGCCCCCGGACAGGGGTTTTCAATCAGCCCCAGCATTTT. Translating it yields CASSPRTGVFNQPQHF.

The rearrangement joins TRBV19 to TRBJ1-1, with D possibly TRBD1 on 6 matching bases. The CDR3 totals 15 residues. The germline CDR1 and CDR2 sequences are LNHDA and SQIVND (reference sequence). V was clipped by 1 base and J by 1 base, with 10 bases between them. CDR3 bases: TGTGCCAGTAGTATAGTAGGGGGGCCGAACACTGAAGCTTTCTTT. Encoded protein: CASSIVGGPNTEAFF. The variable domain in full, completed from reference TRBV19 and TRBJ1-1, reads DGGITQSPKYLFRKEGQNVTLSCEQNLNHDAMYWYRQDPGQGLRLIYYSQIVNDFQKGDIAEGYSVSREKKESFPLTVTSAQKNPTAFYLCASSIVGGPNTEAFFGQGTRLTVV.

V usage is TRBV7-8 and J usage is TRBJ2-7, with a weak D call TRBD2 (5 bases). Trimming pared 2 bases from V and 12 bases from J, leaving 17 bases between. The germline V gene encodes CDR1 SGHVS and CDR2 FQNEAQ. The CDR3 extends over 13 amino acids. CDR3 amino acids: CASSLQNFREVYF. CDR3 DNA sequence: TGTGCCAGCAGCTTACAGAATTTCCGGGAAGTGTACTTC.

In its sample, this clone was seen once. The chain is built from TRBV6-6 and TRBJ2-7; D may be TRBD1 (5 bases). Germline V CDR1 and CDR2: MNHNY, SVGAGI (reference sequence). The length of the CDR3 is 12 residues. V was cut by 6 bases and J by 3 bases, with 9 bases left in between. The CDR3 nucleotides read TGTGCCAGCAGCCTTGACAGCTACGAGCAGTACTTC. It codes for CASSLDSYEQYF.

V and J are TRBV11-1 and TRBJ2-1; possibly TRBD1 for D (6 bases). This CDR3 spans 15 amino acids. Trimming took 5 bases from V and 0 from J, leaving 11 bases between them. Germline assignment: CDR1 SGHAT and CDR2 FQDESV (reference sequence). CDR3: CASSQGGNSYNEQFF. The CDR3 DNA reads as TGTGCCAGCAGCCAAGGGGGAAACTCCTACAATGAGCAGTTCTTC.

About this clone itself: Other DNA sequences in the same sample also yield this CDR3. The rearrangement joins TRBV9 to TRBJ2-7; D tentatively reads TRBD1 or TRBD2 (5 bases each). The CDR3 covers 15 residues. Looked up from germline, CDR1 is SGDLS and CDR2 is YYNGEE. V was clipped by 0 bases and J by 1 base, with 11 bases between them. The CDR3 nucleotides are TGTGCCAGCAGCGTAGTAGGTGGGGGTTCCTACGAGCAGTACTTC. Encoded protein: CASSVVGGGSYEQYF.

The J gene is TRBJ2-3, the V gene TRBV27; TRBD2 agrees at 7 bases. The trim removed 2 bases at V and 11 bases at J, leaving 10 bases unmatched. The V gene's germline CDR1 is MNHEY and CDR2 SMNVEV (reference sequence). The CDR3 contains 14 residues. CDR3 loop: CASSLRDPGGVQYF. In nucleotides, the CDR3 is TGTGCCAGCAGTTTACGGGACCCGGGGGGAGTGCAGTATTTT.

As to this clone: Other DNA variants within this sample encode the same CDR3. The J gene is TRBJ2-7, the V gene TRBV27; D ambiguous. This CDR3 contains 12 residues. From germline, CDR1 is MNHEY and CDR2 SMNVEV (reference sequence). The germline V and J ends were trimmed by 2 bases and 7 bases, with 9 bases remaining between them. The CDR3 protein is CASSLDRAEQYF. In DNA, the CDR3 is TGTGCCAGCAGTTTAGATCGGGCAGAGCAGTACTTC.

The V and J genes are TRBV19 and TRBJ2-1; a possible D gene is TRBD1 (7 bases). The germline CDR1 and CDR2 sequences are LNHDA and SQIVND (reference sequence). The CDR3 is 16 residues long. The ends were cut back, 8 bases at V and 9 bases at J, with 26 bases in the middle. CDR3 bases: TGTGCCAGTCGATTCGCCCCAGGGGGTTTGGAGGGTGAGCAGTTCTTC. Translated, it gives CASRFAPGGLEGEQFF.

The chain couples TRBV14 to TRBJ2-1, with D possibly TRBD2 on 6 matching bases. Germline assignment: CDR1 SGHDN and CDR2 FVKESK. The V and J ends lost 5 bases and 13 bases respectively, with 24 bases between them. The CDR3 is 15 residues long. This chain's CDR3 is CASSAHKLTGTPQFF. The CDR3 DNA sequence: TGTGCCAGCAGCGCCCACAAGCTCACCGGGACTCCACAGTTCTTC.

The chain couples TRBV5-1 to TRBJ2-1, with 11 bases lining up with TRBD2. Germline V CDR1 and CDR2: SGHRS, YFSETQ. The V segment lost 5 bases and the J segment 5 bases; nucleotides outside the gene matches: 9. This CDR3 is built from 16 residues. The CDR3 here is CASSHARLAGHNEQFF. CDR3 sequence (DNA): TGCGCCAGCAGTCACGCCCGACTAGCGGGGCACAATGAGCAGTTCTTC.

The rearrangement joins TRBV7-3 to TRBJ2-1, with 10 positions matching TRBD2. The germline CDR1 and CDR2 sequences are SGHTA and FQGTGA. The trim removed 5 bases at V and 6 bases at J, leaving 19 bases unmatched. The CDR3 is 19 residues long. The CDR3 nucleotides read TGTGCCAGCAGCCCCCCGTCGGCTAGCGGGGGCGGCGGGGTCAATGAGCAGTTCTTC. Translating it yields CASSPPSASGGGGVNEQFF.

The V gene is TRBV25-1, the J gene TRBJ1-1, with TRBD1 as a possible D gene (6 bases). The ends were cut back, 1 base at V and 12 bases at J, with 18 bases in the middle. Germline V gives CDR1 MGHDK, CDR2 SYGVNS. This CDR3 is built from 14 residues. The CDR3 loop is CASSEFRLGRGSFF. DNA for the CDR3: TGTGCCAGCAGTGAATTTCGTTTGGGCAGGGGATCTTTCTTT.

This chain uses TRBV27 with TRBJ2-7, with TRBD1 matching 7 bases. This CDR3 is built from 15 residues. Per germline, CDR1 MNHEY and CDR2 SMNVEV (reference sequence). V shed 4 bases and J 3 bases; nucleotides not matched to a gene: 9. The chain's CDR3 is CASSSGTELIYEQYF. CDR3 nucleotide sequence: TGTGCCAGCAGTTCCGGGACAGAATTAATCTACGAGCAGTACTTC.

The rearrangement links TRBV29-1 to TRBJ1-3; perhaps TRBD1 as D (5 bases). CDR1 and CDR2 (germline): SQVTM, ANQGSEA. The V end was cut by 7 bases, the J end by 2 bases, with 12 bases between. The CDR3 extends over 13 amino acids. The CDR3 region is CSAPDIAGNTIYF. The CDR3 DNA sequence: TGCAGCGCGCCGGACATTGCTGGAAACACCATATATTTT.